Following are 12 T cell receptor beta chains from one sample sequenced in a study of CD8 T cells in ankylosing spondylitis. TCRdb independently ran MiXCR on the 5' RACE reads; one entry per CDR3 protein. The repertoire has 150,000 to 250,000 distinct CDR3 sequences, 9.5% to 15% of them found once; the top ten carry about 15%. Sequencing used blood, either unsorted or a sorted T cell fraction (not recorded which). The receptors stem from a male donor with ankylosing spondylitis or in good health (not recorded which).

This clonotype was observed a handful of times. This chain joins TRBV12-3 or TRBV12-4 and TRBJ2-7; 7 bases align to TRBD1. The CDR3 sequence is 14 residues long. The ends lost 4 bases at V and 6 bases at J; junction bases unmatched: 9. This CDR3 is CASSSSTGQGEQYF. CDR3 in DNA: TGTGCCAGCAGTTCGTCGACAGGGCAAGGCGAGCAGTACTTC.

This clonotype was observed at least ten times. This sequence joins TRBV10-2 and TRBJ2-7; D may be TRBD1 (6 bases). Germline loops: CDR1 WSHSY, CDR2 SAAADI. V was clipped by 3 bases and J by 5 bases, with 14 bases between them. The CDR3 totals 14 residues. The CDR3 loop reads CASSDGRGFDEQYF. In DNA form, the CDR3 reads TGCGCCAGCAGTGATGGCAGGGGATTCGACGAGCAGTACTTC.

This clonotype has only a few counts. The CDR3 sequence: CASSSGDTSHQPQHF. The CDR3 DNA reads as TGTGCCAGCAGTTCCGGGGACACCTCACATCAGCCCCAGCATTTT. The chain uses TRBV25-1 and TRBJ1-5; tentatively, D is TRBD1 (6 bases). Germline lookup yields CDR1 MGHDK and CDR2 SYGVNS. This CDR3 is 15 amino acids long. V lost 5 bases and J 5 bases, leaving 16 bases between the germline ends.

This clonotype was observed a handful of times. The V call is TRBV5-1, the J call TRBJ2-4; possibly TRBD1 or TRBD2 for D (5 bases each). Trimming stripped 7 bases from V and 3 bases from J, with 14 bases between. The CDR3 totals 14 residues. Germline lookup yields CDR1 SGHRS and CDR2 YFSETQ. The chain's CDR3 is CASQRGDNKNIQYF. The DNA for the CDR3 is TGCGCCAGCCAGAGGGGAGACAACAAAAACATTCAGTACTTC.

V gene TRBV19 combines with J gene TRBJ2-3; 11 bases align to TRBD1. J gave up 5 bases and V 6 bases, and 7 bases lay outside the gene matches. Germline lookup yields CDR1 LNHDA and CDR2 SQIVND (reference sequence). The CDR3 runs 15 residues. CDR3 coding DNA: TGTGCCAGTAGAGGATGGACAGGGGGCGTAGATACGCAGTATTTT. Translation: CASRGWTGGVDTQYF.

This clonotype has only a few counts. The rearrangement uses TRBV4-1 and TRBJ2-7; a weak D match, TRBD1 (6 bases). V was cut by 4 bases and J by 3 bases, with 16 bases left in between. The CDR3 spans 15 residues. Germline V lookup: CDR1 MGHRA, CDR2 YSYEKL. The CDR3 protein is CASSRAPGHIYEQYF. CDR3 nucleotides: TGCGCCAGCAGCCGGGCCCCGGGACACATCTACGAGCAGTACTTC.

This chain connects TRBV5-1 to TRBJ2-5; D tentatively reads TRBD1 or TRBD2 (7 bases each). There are 15 residues in the CDR3. Trimming removed 4 bases at V and 3 bases at J, with 16 bases between. The germline V gene has CDR1 SGHRS and CDR2 YFSETQ. The CDR3 region has the DNA TGCGCCAGCAGCGGCCCAGGGGGGGAAAAAGAGACCCAGTACTTC. Its translation: CASSGPGGEKETQYF.

There are a few counts of this clonotype. The V call is TRBV5-4, the J call TRBJ1-1; the D gene is possibly TRBD1 (6 bases). CDR3 length: 14 amino acids. Trimming took off 2 bases at V and 3 bases at J, with 11 bases between the two ends. Looked up from germline, CDR1 is SGHNT and CDR2 is YYREEE (reference sequence). The CDR3 nucleotides read TGTGCCAGCAGCTTAGCAGGGGCGGACACTGAAGCTTTCTTT. This sequence encodes CASSLAGADTEAFF.

Many counts were recorded for this clonotype. CDR3 sequence (DNA): TGTGCCAGCAGCGTAGTCCCCCAGCGCACCCACGAGCAGTACTTC. Translation gives CASSVVPQRTHEQYF. The gene calls are TRBV9 and TRBJ2-7; no firm D call. This CDR3 contains 15 residues. CDR1 and CDR2 from the germline V gene are SGDLS and YYNGEE. Trimming removed 0 bases at V and 5 bases at J, with 15 bases between.

This clonotype was seen many times. The chain couples TRBV5-1 to TRBJ1-2; tentatively, D is TRBD1 (5 bases). From germline, CDR1 is SGHRS and CDR2 YFSETQ. The CDR3 covers 13 residues. The ends were cut back, 0 bases at V and 6 bases at J, with 9 bases in the middle. Written as DNA, the CDR3 is TGCGCCAGCAGCTTGGCAGAGGGGAATGGCTACACCTTC. This translates into CASSLAEGNGYTF.

Only a few counts were recorded for this clonotype. V is TRBV5-1 and J is TRBJ2-5, with a weak D call TRBD2 (5 bases). V was trimmed by 0 bases and J by 5 bases, leaving 14 bases between them. The germline V gene has CDR1 SGHRS and CDR2 YFSETQ. CDR3 length: 15 amino acids. The CDR3 DNA reads TGCGCCAGCAGCTTGGTGCCCGGGATGCAGGAGACCCAGTACTTC. Translated: CASSLVPGMQETQYF.

There are a few counts of this clonotype. V is TRBV19 and J is TRBJ1-1; a weak D match, TRBD1 (6 bases). Germline CDR1 LNHDA, CDR2 SQIVND (reference sequence). This CDR3 is 18 amino acids long. V lost 5 bases and J lost 1, with 23 bases in between. CDR3 sequence reads: CASSPRRDQTGPNTEAFF. The CDR3 DNA is TGTGCCAGTAGTCCCCGACGCGACCAAACAGGGCCGAACACTGAAGCTTTCTTT.